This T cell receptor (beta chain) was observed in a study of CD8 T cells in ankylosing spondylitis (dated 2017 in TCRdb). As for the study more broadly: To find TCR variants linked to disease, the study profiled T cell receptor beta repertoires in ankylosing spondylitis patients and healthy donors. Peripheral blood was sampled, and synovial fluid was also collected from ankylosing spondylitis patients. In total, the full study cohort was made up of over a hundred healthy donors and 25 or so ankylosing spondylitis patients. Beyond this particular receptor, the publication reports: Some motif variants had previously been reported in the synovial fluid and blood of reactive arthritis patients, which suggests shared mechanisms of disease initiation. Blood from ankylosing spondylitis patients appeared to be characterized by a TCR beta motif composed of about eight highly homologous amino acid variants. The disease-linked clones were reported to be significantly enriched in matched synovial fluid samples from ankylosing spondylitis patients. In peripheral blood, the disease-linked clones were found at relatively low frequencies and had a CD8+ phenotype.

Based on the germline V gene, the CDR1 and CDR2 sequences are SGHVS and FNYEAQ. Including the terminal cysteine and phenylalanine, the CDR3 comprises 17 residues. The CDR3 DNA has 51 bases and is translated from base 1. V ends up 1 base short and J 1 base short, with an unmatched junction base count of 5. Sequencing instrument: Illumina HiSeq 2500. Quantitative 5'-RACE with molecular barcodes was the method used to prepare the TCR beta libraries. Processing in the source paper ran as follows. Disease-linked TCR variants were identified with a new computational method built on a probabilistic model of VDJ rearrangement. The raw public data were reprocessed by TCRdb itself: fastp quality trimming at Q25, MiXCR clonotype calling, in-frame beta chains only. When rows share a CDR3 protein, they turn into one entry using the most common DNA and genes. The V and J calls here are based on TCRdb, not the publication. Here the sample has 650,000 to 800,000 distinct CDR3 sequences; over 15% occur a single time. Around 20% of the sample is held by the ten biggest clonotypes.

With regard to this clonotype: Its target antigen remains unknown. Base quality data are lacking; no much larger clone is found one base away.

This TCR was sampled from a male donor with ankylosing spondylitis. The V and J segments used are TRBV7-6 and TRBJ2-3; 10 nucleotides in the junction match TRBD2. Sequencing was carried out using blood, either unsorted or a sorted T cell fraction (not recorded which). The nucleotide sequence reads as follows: TGTGCCAGCAGCTTAGGGGGAGGGACTAGCGGCACAGATACGCAGTATTTT. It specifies CASSLGGGTSGTDTQYF.